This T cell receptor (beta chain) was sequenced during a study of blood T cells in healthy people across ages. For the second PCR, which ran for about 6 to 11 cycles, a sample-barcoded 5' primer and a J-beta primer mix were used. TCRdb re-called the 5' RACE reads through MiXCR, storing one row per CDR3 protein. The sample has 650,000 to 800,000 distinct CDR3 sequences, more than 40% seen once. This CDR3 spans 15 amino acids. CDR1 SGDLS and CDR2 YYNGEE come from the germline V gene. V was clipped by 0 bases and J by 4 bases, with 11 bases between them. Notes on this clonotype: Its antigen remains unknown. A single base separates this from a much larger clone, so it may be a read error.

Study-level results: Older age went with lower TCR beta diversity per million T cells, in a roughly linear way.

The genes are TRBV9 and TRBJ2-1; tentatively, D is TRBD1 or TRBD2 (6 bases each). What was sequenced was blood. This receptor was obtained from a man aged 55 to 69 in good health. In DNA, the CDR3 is TGTGCCAGCAGCGTAGGGGAGGACAGATACAATGAGCAGTTCTTC. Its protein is CASSVGEDRYNEQFF.